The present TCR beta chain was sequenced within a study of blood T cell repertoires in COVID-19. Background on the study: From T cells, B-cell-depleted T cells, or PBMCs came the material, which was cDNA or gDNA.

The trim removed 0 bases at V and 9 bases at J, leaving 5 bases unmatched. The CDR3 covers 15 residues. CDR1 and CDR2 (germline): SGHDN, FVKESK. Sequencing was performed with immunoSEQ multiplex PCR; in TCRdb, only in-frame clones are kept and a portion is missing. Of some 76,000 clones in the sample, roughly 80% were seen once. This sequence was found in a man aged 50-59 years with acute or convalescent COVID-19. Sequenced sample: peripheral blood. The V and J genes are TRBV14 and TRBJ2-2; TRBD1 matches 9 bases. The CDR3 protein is CASSQEGQGPWELFF. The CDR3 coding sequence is TGTGCCAGCAGCCAAGAGGGACAGGGTCCGTGGGAGCTGTTTTTT.